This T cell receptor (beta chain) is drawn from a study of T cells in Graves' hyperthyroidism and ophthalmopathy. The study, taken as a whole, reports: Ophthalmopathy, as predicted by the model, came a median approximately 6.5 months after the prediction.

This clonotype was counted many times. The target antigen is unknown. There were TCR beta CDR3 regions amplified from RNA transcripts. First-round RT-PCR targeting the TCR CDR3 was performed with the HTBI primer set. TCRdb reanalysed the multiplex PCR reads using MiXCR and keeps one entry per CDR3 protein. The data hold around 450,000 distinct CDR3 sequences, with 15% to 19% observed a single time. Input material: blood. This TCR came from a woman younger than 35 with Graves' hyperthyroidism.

CDR3 region: CASSFLSGIGRYF. The CDR3 region has the DNA TGTGCCAGCAGTTTCCTTAGCGGGATCGGGCGCTACTTC. The chain carries TRBV6-2 or TRBV6-3 and TRBJ2-5; 8 nucleotides match TRBD2. The V segment lost 4 bases and the J segment 14 bases; nucleotides outside the gene matches: 12. CDR1 is MNHEY and CDR2 is SVGEGT in the germline V gene. CDR3 size: 13 residues.